A single sample gave rise to the 21 T cell receptor beta chains below, sequenced in a study of blood T cell repertoires in COVID-19. Sequenced by immunoSEQ multiplex PCR; TCRdb stores in-frame clones only, minus some. The sample carries 25,000 to 30,000 clones, around 90% recorded once. The sequenced sample consisted of peripheral blood. Receptor source: a human donor in a cohort sampled during active COVID-19.

This sequence joins TRBV7-3 and TRBJ2-7; D is possibly TRBD2 (5 bases). From germline, CDR1 is SGHTA and CDR2 FQGTGA. CDR3 length: 13 residues. V lost 2 bases and J 5 bases, leaving 10 bases between the germline ends. This chain's CDR3 is CASSLERGDEQYF. CDR3 DNA sequence: TGTGCCAGCAGCTTAGAACGGGGAGACGAGCAGTACTTC.

The chain recombines TRBV7-6 with TRBJ1-1; D unclear. The germline V gene encodes CDR1 SGHVS and CDR2 FNYEAQ. The CDR3 runs 13 residues. Trimming pared 3 bases from V and 5 bases from J, leaving 10 bases between. The CDR3 DNA reads TGTGCCAGCAGCTTGCAAGAGAGGACTGAAGCTTTCTTT. It yields the protein CASSLQERTEAFF.

This clone was picked up a small number of times. The chain is built from TRBV13 and TRBJ2-5; 11 bases map to TRBD2. The CDR3 length is 16 residues. The germline V gene encodes CDR1 PRHDT and CDR2 FYEKMQ (reference sequence). Germline trimming cut 5 bases from V and 9 bases from J; bases unmatched to any gene: 14. CDR3 nucleotides: TGTGCCAGCAGCCAGGGACTAGCGGTCCTGGGTGAGGCCCAGTACTTC. It codes for CASSQGLAVLGEAQYF.

The chain combines TRBV10-1 with TRBJ1-1; D perhaps matches TRBD1 (5 bases). Looked up from germline, CDR1 is WNHNN and CDR2 is SYGVQD (reference sequence). With 0 bases removed from V and 4 bases from J, the gap between germline ends came to 18 bases. This CDR3 is 17 amino acids long. This chain's CDR3 is CASSESSSWGRGTEAFF. As DNA, the CDR3 is TGCGCCAGCAGTGAGTCCTCAAGTTGGGGCAGAGGCACTGAAGCTTTCTTT.

This clone was found a few times. The gene calls are TRBV11-3 and TRBJ2-7, with a weak D call TRBD2 (6 bases). The CDR3 spans 16 residues. Trimming shortened V by 5 bases and J by 2 bases, and 19 bases separated the two germline ends. Germline CDR1 reads SGHNT; CDR2 reads YENEEA. CDR3 bases: TGTGCCAGCAGCCTATGGCTTGGGGGGTCCGCCTACGAGCAGTACTTC. Translated, it gives CASSLWLGGSAYEQYF.

The rearrangement uses TRBV27 and TRBJ2-1; 8 nucleotides line up with TRBD2. CDR3 size: 15 residues. The trim removed 3 bases at V and 8 bases at J, leaving 9 bases unmatched. Germline values: CDR1 MNHEY, CDR2 SMNVEV (reference sequence). The chain's CDR3 is CASSFSREGRDEQFF. In DNA form, the CDR3 reads TGTGCCAGCAGTTTTTCTCGGGAGGGTAGAGATGAGCAGTTCTTC.

The chain carries TRBV21-1 and TRBJ2-5; the DNA was not compared with TRBD2, the D call given in the table. TRBV21-1 is termed a pseudogene. The CDR3 length is 13 residues. The CDR3 sequence: CASSPEGRETQYF. CDR3 nucleotide sequence: TGTGCCAGCAGCCCGGAGGGTCGTGAGACCCAGTACTTC.

This clone was counted once. The chain has TRBV5-1 and TRBJ2-5; 7 bases match TRBD2. Unmatched junction bases numbered 7, after V lost 7 bases and J lost 4 bases. This CDR3 is 13 amino acids long. The germline gives CDR1 SGHRS, CDR2 YFSETQ. The CDR3 nucleotides read TGCGCCAGCGGTAGCCGCGGGGGAGAGACCCAGTACTTC. Encoded protein: CASGSRGGETQYF.

The genes are TRBV5-1 and TRBJ2-2; a possible D gene is TRBD2 (6 bases). Trimming removed 0 bases from V and 4 bases from J, with 10 bases in between. This CDR3 spans 15 amino acids. The germline V gene has CDR1 SGHRS and CDR2 YFSETQ. The CDR3 sequence is CASSLAGDATGELFF. The CDR3 bases are TGCGCCAGCAGCTTGGCGGGGGATGCCACCGGGGAGCTGTTTTTT. Full variable domain (missing parts from reference TRBV5-1 and TRBJ2-2): KAGVTQTPRYLIKTRGQQVTLSCSPISGHRSVSWYQQTPGQGLQFLFEYFSETQRNKGNFPGRFSGRQFSNSRSEMNVSTLELGDSALYLCASSLAGDATGELFFGEGSRLTVL.

The V gene is TRBV18, the J gene TRBJ1-4; D gene uncertain. The CDR3 contains 14 residues. Germline V gene lookup returns CDR1 KGHSH and CDR2 LQKENI. V lost 4 bases to trimming and J lost 7 bases, with 13 bases between them. The CDR3 region is CASSREGRAEKLFF. As DNA, the CDR3 is TGTGCCAGCTCACGTGAAGGGCGGGCTGAAAAACTGTTTTTT.

The chain is built from TRBV6-5 and TRBJ2-7, with D tentatively TRBD2 (6 bases). The ends were cut back, 6 bases at V and 3 bases at J, with 12 bases in the middle. This CDR3 contains 13 residues. Germline V gives CDR1 MNHEY, CDR2 SVGAGI. The CDR3 region has the DNA TGTGCCAGCAGGAGGGAGGAGGGCTACGAGCAGTACTTC. Translated, it gives CASRREEGYEQYF.

The V call is TRBV10-2, the J call TRBJ1-6, with 7 bases fitting TRBD1. Germline V lookup: CDR1 WSHSY, CDR2 SAAADI. The J segment lost 3 bases and the V segment lost 5 bases, leaving 7 bases of the junction unmatched. The CDR3 loop spans 16 amino acids. CDR3 sequence (DNA): TGCGCCAGCAGTCGTTCTGGGACAGACTATAATTCACCCCTCCACTTT. This encodes CASSRSGTDYNSPLHF.

The chain is built from TRBV2 and TRBJ1-2; D is possibly TRBD1 (6 bases). Germline CDR1 reads SNHLY; CDR2 reads FYNNEI. Trimming took off 0 bases at V and 4 bases at J, with 12 bases between the two ends. The CDR3 length is 15 residues. The CDR3 DNA reads as TGTGCCAGCAGTGAAGCTCGGGGGGGGGCCTATGGCTACACCTTC. Protein sequence: CASSEARGGAYGYTF. The entire variable domain, with the rest obtained from reference TRBV2 and TRBJ1-2, is as follows: EPEVTQTPSHQVTQMGQEVILRCVPISNHLYFYWYRQILGQKVEFLVSFYNNEISEKSEIFDDQFSVERPDGSNFTLKIRSTKLEDSAMYFCASSEARGGAYGYTFGSGTRLTVV.

This chain uses TRBV27 with TRBJ2-1; D is possibly TRBD2 (6 bases). The CDR3 has 14 residues. From germline, CDR1 is MNHEY and CDR2 SMNVEV (reference sequence). Between the trimmed V and J ends, which lost 9 bases and 6 bases, there was a span of 18 bases. DNA of the CDR3: TGTGCCAGTAGACTCTACGGGAGTTCCAATGAGCAGTTCTTC. This encodes CASRLYGSSNEQFF.

The chain combines TRBV7-3 with TRBJ2-1; D is unclear. Looked up from germline, CDR1 is SGHTA and CDR2 is FQGTGA. V lost 2 bases and J 0 bases, leaving 8 bases between the germline ends. CDR3 length: 15 amino acids. CDR3 loop: CASSLSPGSYNEQFF. For the CDR3, the DNA is TGTGCCAGCAGCTTATCCCCAGGCTCCTACAATGAGCAGTTCTTC. Full variable domain (rest looked up from reference TRBV7-3 and TRBJ2-1): GAGVSQTPSNKVTEKGKYVELRCDPISGHTALYWYRQSLGQGPEFLIYFQGTGAADDSGLPNDRFFAVRPEGSVSTLKIQRTERGDSAVYLCASSLSPGSYNEQFFGPGTRLTVL.

The J gene is TRBJ2-7, the V gene TRBV28; maybe TRBD1 (6 bases). Germline CDR1 MDHEN, CDR2 SYDVKM. V was cut by 5 bases and J by 0 bases, with 11 bases left in between. CDR3 length equals 14 residues. In nucleotides, the CDR3 is TGTGCCAGCAGTCCGGGGACATTCTCCTACGAGCAGTACTTC. Its translation is CASSPGTFSYEQYF.

The V and J genes are TRBV2 and TRBJ2-5; 9 positions match TRBD2. The CDR3 has 13 amino acids. J was trimmed by 4 bases and V by 3 bases; bases with no gene match: 0. Germline values: CDR1 SNHLY, CDR2 FYNNEI. The CDR3 region has the DNA TGTGCCAGCAGTGATAGCGGGAGAGAGACCCAGTACTTC. Protein sequence: CASSDSGRETQYF.

The V call is TRBV27, the J call TRBJ2-7; 8 nucleotides match TRBD1. The length of the CDR3 is 12 residues. Per the germline V gene, CDR1 is MNHEY and CDR2 is SMNVEV (reference sequence). J gave up 7 bases and V 11 bases, and 10 bases lay outside the gene matches. The CDR3 spells CAVLRGLGEQYF. The DNA of the CDR3 is TGTGCCGTACTCAGGGGGCTCGGGGAGCAGTACTTC.

V is TRBV6-2 or TRBV6-3 and J is TRBJ1-2; 8 bases agree with TRBD1. Germline assignment: CDR1 MNHEY and CDR2 SVGEGT. This CDR3 has 13 residues. Germline trimming cut 5 bases from V and 8 bases from J; bases unmatched to any gene: 7. The CDR3 DNA reads as TGTGCCAGCAGTCCGAACAGGGGGGACGGCTACACCTTC. Protein product: CASSPNRGDGYTF.

The chain recombines TRBV6-1 with TRBJ1-5, with D possibly matching TRBD1 (5 bases). V was clipped by 0 bases and J by 0 bases, with 9 bases between them. From germline, CDR1 is MNHNS and CDR2 SASEGT. The length of the CDR3 is 16 residues. The CDR3 loop is CASSEASGYSNQPQHF. As DNA, the CDR3 is TGTGCCAGCAGTGAAGCGTCAGGGTATAGCAATCAGCCCCAGCATTTT.

The rearrangement uses TRBV7-9 and TRBJ1-2, with a weak D call TRBD1 (5 bases). The CDR3 spans 15 residues. Trimming pared 10 bases from V and 7 bases from J, leaving 25 bases between. Germline V gene sequence: CDR1 SEHNR, CDR2 FQNEAQ (reference sequence). CDR3 DNA: TGTGCCACCATAGGGAGGGGTGGTGGCGCCTTTGGCTACACCTTC. It codes for CATIGRGGGAFGYTF. Combining the CDR3 with reference TRBV7-9 and TRBJ1-2 gives the whole variable domain DTGVSQNPRHKITKRGQNVTFRCDPISEHNRLYWYRQTLGQGPEFLTYFQNEAQLEKSRLLSDRFSAERPKGSFSTLEIQRTEQGDSAMYLCATIGRGGGAFGYTFGSGTRLTVV.